The T cell receptor (beta chain) described here comes from a study of T-cell reconstitution after alpha-beta-depleted transplantation in children. Overall study findings and caveats: About two months after transplant, alpha-beta T cells reportedly came from several hundred expanded graft clones. Counts and diversity of T cells one year after transplant came mostly from newly produced T cells. For some patients, TCRbeta diversity was high at day 60 because of recipient T cells and thymic progenitors that survived.

During its preparation, the TCRbeta library received unique molecular identifiers. TCRdb passed the PCR reads through MiXCR, listing each CDR3 protein once. Here the sample spans hundreds of thousands of distinct CDR3 sequences, about an eighth being singletons. The table lists this clonotype with many counts. Antigen: not known. Germline V gives CDR1 DFQATT, CDR2 SNEGSKA (reference sequence). CDR3 length: 12 residues. V lost 5 bases and J lost 4; bases outside the gene matches: 4. The clonotype comes from a girl under 10 years old with congenital amegakaryocytic thrombocytopenia, due to receive a stem cell transplant. The chain couples TRBV20-1 to TRBJ2-7; 8 bases match TRBD2. The material was PBMCs, obtained before TCRalphabeta/CD19-depleted stem cell transplant. In DNA form, the CDR3 reads TGCAGTGCTTTGCGGGAGGTGTACGAGCAGTACTTC. Translation: CSALREVYEQYF.